Reported below is one TCR beta chain. This clone was counted only a few times. No antigen is known for it. The input lacks base qualities; no much larger clone sits a single base away. Libraries were constructed by the immunoSEQ multiplex PCR assay. To provide template for TCR sequencing, every sample had RNA extracted and reverse transcribed into cDNA. SuperScript III was used for first-strand cDNA synthesis, primed with a 2:1 mix of oligo-dT and random hexamers. A synthetic immune receptor repertoire was used to gauge amplification bias, and whatever bias remained was removed computationally. Concerning the study's data processing: Raw reads were preprocessed for error removal, and CDR3 was defined according to IMGT conventions as running from the conserved cysteine to phenylalanine. Clonality was computed by normalizing Shannon entropy by log2 of the number of productive unique TCRs and subtracting the result from 1. Whether scalp clones were CD4 or CD8 was inferred by matching scalp TCRbeta sequences against CD4 and CD8 repertoires sorted from blood. The table was pulled from immuneACCESS by TCRdb, which kept in-frame rearrangements only. Such tables lose some clones; where checked, under half of the loss comes from unresolved V genes, and the rest has no known cause. V and J calls and clone size are copied from that table; D and trimming were computed from the DNA. The sample has about 150,000 clones on record, about 50% of them singletons. In total, the top ten clones hold 15% to 20% of the sample.

The data derive from a study of CD8+ T cells in alopecia areata (dated by TCRdb to the late 2010s). Regarding the research as a whole: The treated patients, all with moderate-to-severe alopecia areata, were enrolled in an open-label pilot trial of oral tofacitinib given at 5 to 10 mg twice daily. Human TCRbeta sequencing covered scalp tissue and sorted CD4+ and CD8+ peripheral blood T cells from patchy and totalis/universalis alopecia areata patients and healthy controls. TCRbeta CDR3 regions were amplified by immunoSEQ multiplex PCR using 35 Vbeta forward and 13 Jbeta reverse primers. To study T cell clonal expansion in alopecia areata, the researchers applied high-throughput TCRbeta sequencing to both the C3H/HeJ mouse model and human patients. Scalp clonality was compared among normal scalp (n=4), patchy alopecia areata scalp (n=8), and alopecia totalis/universalis scalp (n=8). RNA was extracted with the PAXgene miRNA kit for fixed scalp, the miRNeasy kit for PBMCs, and the RNeasy kit for mouse skin. Tofacitinib was given for 6 to 18 months, followed by 6 months of follow-up off drug to assess delayed response and recurrence. Patients on tofacitinib were biopsied at baseline and after 4 and 24 weeks of treatment, and several of the patients also had a later scalp biopsy.

Summary of the overall study and its limitations: Resident alphabeta T cells in normal human skin are also sequenced, complicating scalp TCR repertoire analysis, unlike mouse skin dominated by gammadelta T cells. TCR sequences shared between patients were less clear than in mice, possibly partly because of HLA diversity in the patient population. Lesional scalp, especially in alopecia totalis/universalis, showed higher clonality and more expanded CD8+ clones than normal scalp, suggesting antigenic drive.

The germline V gene (reference sequence) supplies CDR1 SEHNR and CDR2 FQNEAQ. Cut back by 6 bases and 1 base, the V and J ends lie 19 bases apart. From its cysteine to its phenylalanine, the CDR3 spans 16 amino acids. The read is trimmed to its CDR3 DNA, 48 bases read in frame from base 1. This specimen's time point label, interpreted: baseline before oral tofacitinib. Peripheral blood and lesional scalp punch biopsies were obtained from patients with alopecia areata. PBMCs were separated by density centrifugation and stained for CD3, CD4 and CD8, after which CD4+ and CD8+ T cells were sorted on a FACSAria.

The chain joins TRBV7-9 to TRBJ2-7; D gene: possibly TRBD1, on 6 matching bases. The TCR was taken from a human donor with alopecia areata. The source material was CD8+ T cells sorted from blood, sampled at week 0. Here is the DNA: TGTGCCAGCAGTCAGGGGCATCGGGACGGATCCTACGAGCAGTACTTC. It is translated as CASSQGHRDGSYEQYF.